A selection of T cell receptor beta chains follows, all from one sample in a study of blood T cell repertoires in COVID-19. Sequencing was performed with immunoSEQ multiplex PCR; in TCRdb, only in-frame clones are kept and a portion is missing. The data show about 45,000 clones, under 85% seen once. Sequenced input: peripheral blood. All receptors come from an elderly woman with acute or convalescent COVID-19. CDR3s include the opening cysteine and the closing phenylalanine or tryptophan. The D gene is left open where the match is weak. Some rows have no size entry. The others give once, few or many, or a class for an expanded clone.

abundance: -; d_gene: -; v_gene: TRBV27; j_gene: TRBJ2-3; CDR3nt: TGTGCCAGCAGTTCATTCAGGCCCACAGATACGCAGTATTTT; CDR3aa: CASSSFRPTDTQYF
abundance: once; d_gene: TRBD2; v_gene: TRBV7-2; j_gene: TRBJ2-4; CDR3nt: TGTGCCAGCAGCCCCCTAGCGGGAGTCAAAAACATTCAGTACTTC; CDR3aa: CASSPLAGVKNIQYF
abundance: once; d_gene: TRBD1; v_gene: TRBV7-9; j_gene: TRBJ2-5; CDR3nt: TGTGCCAGCAGCTTATACGGGACAGCCCAAGAGACCCAGTACTTC; CDR3aa: CASSLYGTAQETQYF
abundance: once; d_gene: -; v_gene: TRBV3-1/TRBV3-2; j_gene: TRBJ1-2; CDR3nt: TGTGCCAGCAGCCAGACGTTTACAGGGTTCGCCTTC; CDR3aa: CASSQTFTGFAF
abundance: few; d_gene: TRBD2; v_gene: TRBV30; j_gene: TRBJ2-1; CDR3nt: TGTGCCTGGAGTGTAGTTGCTAGCGGGAGCCTCCGAACGCGCTACAATGAGCAGTTCTTC; CDR3aa: CAWSVVASGSLRTRYNEQFF
abundance: -; d_gene: -; v_gene: TRBV10-3; j_gene: TRBJ2-4; CDR3nt: TGTGCCATCAGTCCAGGCGCGTCCTACATTCAGTACTTC; CDR3aa: CAISPGASYIQYF
abundance: -; d_gene: TRBD2; v_gene: TRBV3-1/TRBV3-2; j_gene: TRBJ2-1; CDR3nt: TGTGCCAGCAGAAGGGCGGGAGGCTACAATGAGCAGTTCTTC; CDR3aa: CASRRAGGYNEQFF
abundance: -; d_gene: -; v_gene: TRBV3-1/TRBV3-2; j_gene: TRBJ2-4; CDR3nt: TGTGCCAGCAGCCCTCGGACCTCGGGGGCCAAAAACATTCAGTACTTC; CDR3aa: CASSPRTSGAKNIQYF
abundance: -; d_gene: TRBD2; v_gene: TRBV9; j_gene: TRBJ2-1; CDR3nt: TGTGCCAGCAGCGTAGTGGGTCTAGCGGGTTACAATGAGCAGTTCTTC; CDR3aa: CASSVVGLAGYNEQFF
abundance: -; d_gene: -; v_gene: TRBV30; j_gene: TRBJ2-3; CDR3nt: TGTGCCTGGGCCCCCGGAGACGTTAGCACAGATACGCAGTATTTT; CDR3aa: CAWAPGDVSTDTQYF
abundance: few; d_gene: -; v_gene: TRBV7-9; j_gene: TRBJ1-1; CDR3nt: TGTGCCAGCAGCTTAGCAGAGATGAACACTGAAGCTTTCTTT; CDR3aa: CASSLAEMNTEAFF
abundance: -; d_gene: TRBD1; v_gene: TRBV18; j_gene: TRBJ1-2; CDR3nt: TGTGCCAGCTCACCAGACAGGGGCGGCTACACCTTC; CDR3aa: CASSPDRGGYTF
abundance: -; d_gene: TRBD2; v_gene: TRBV13; j_gene: TRBJ2-3; CDR3nt: TGTGCCAGCAGCTTGGCGAGCGGGAGGGGCACAGATACGCAGTATTTT; CDR3aa: CASSLASGRGTDTQYF
abundance: -; d_gene: TRBD1; v_gene: TRBV7-8; j_gene: TRBJ2-7; CDR3nt: TGTGCCAGCAGCTTCACAGGGGGCTACTACGAGCAGTACTTC; CDR3aa: CASSFTGGYYEQYF
abundance: -; d_gene: -; v_gene: TRBV6-5; j_gene: TRBJ1-2; CDR3nt: TGTGCCAGCAGTTCCCGGCGGACAGCCGACTATGGCTACACCTTC; CDR3aa: CASSSRRTADYGYTF
abundance: -; d_gene: TRBD1; v_gene: TRBV7-9; j_gene: TRBJ1-1; CDR3nt: TGTGCCAGCAGCCCGGGGGACAGGATAAACACTGAAGCTTTCTTT; CDR3aa: CASSPGDRINTEAFF
abundance: once; d_gene: TRBD1; v_gene: TRBV18; j_gene: TRBJ1-1; CDR3nt: TGTGCCAGCTCGACGGACAGGTCGAACACTGAAGCTTTCTTT; CDR3aa: CASSTDRSNTEAFF
abundance: -; d_gene: -; v_gene: TRBV14; j_gene: TRBJ2-7; CDR3nt: TGTGCCAGCAGCCCGGACTGGTCTTTGGGGGAGCAGTACTTC; CDR3aa: CASSPDWSLGEQYF
abundance: -; d_gene: -; v_gene: TRBV5-6; j_gene: TRBJ1-1; CDR3nt: TGTGCCAGCAGCTCCCGACAGATCACTGAAGCTTTCTTT; CDR3aa: CASSSRQITEAFF
abundance: -; d_gene: TRBD1; v_gene: TRBV7-2; j_gene: TRBJ1-6; CDR3nt: TGTGCCAGCAGCTTACTTGGTGCAGGGGGCGAGTCACCCCTCCACTTT; CDR3aa: CASSLLGAGGESPLHF
abundance: -; d_gene: TRBD1; v_gene: TRBV19; j_gene: TRBJ2-7; CDR3nt: TGTGCCAGTAGTCTCGGGACAGGAGGGTACGAGCAGTACTTC; CDR3aa: CASSLGTGGYEQYF
abundance: -; d_gene: TRBD2; v_gene: TRBV5-1; j_gene: TRBJ2-2; CDR3nt: TGCGCCAGCAGCCCCCTACTAGCGGGAGCGTACACCGGGGAGCTGTTTTTT; CDR3aa: CASSPLLAGAYTGELFF
abundance: -; d_gene: TRBD2; v_gene: TRBV9; j_gene: TRBJ2-7; CDR3nt: TGTGCCAGCAGTCCTCTAGCGGAGAAGTCCTACGAGCAGTACTTC; CDR3aa: CASSPLAEKSYEQYF
abundance: -; d_gene: TRBD1; v_gene: TRBV7-8; j_gene: TRBJ2-5; CDR3nt: TGTGCCAGCAGCTTAGTCCCAGGGGGAGAGACCCAGTACTTC; CDR3aa: CASSLVPGGETQYF
abundance: -; d_gene: -; v_gene: TRBV4-1; j_gene: TRBJ1-1; CDR3nt: TGCGCCAGCAGCCAAGATCATTTGTCTCTAGCTGAAGCTTTCTTT; CDR3aa: CASSQDHLSLAEAFF
abundance: -; d_gene: -; v_gene: TRBV2; j_gene: TRBJ2-3; CDR3nt: TGTGCCAGCAGCAGCGGAACAGATACGCAGTATTTT; CDR3aa: CASSSGTDTQYF
abundance: -; d_gene: -; v_gene: TRBV6-5; j_gene: TRBJ2-3; CDR3nt: TGTGCCAGCACCTTTGCTGGAGGCGGCACAGATACGCAGTATTTT; CDR3aa: CASTFAGGGTDTQYF
abundance: -; d_gene: TRBD1; v_gene: TRBV10-3; j_gene: TRBJ1-1; CDR3nt: TGTGCCATCAGTGGAAATCAGGGGGCGAACACTGAAGCTTTCTTT; CDR3aa: CAISGNQGANTEAFF
abundance: -; d_gene: -; v_gene: TRBV11-2; j_gene: TRBJ1-6; CDR3nt: TGTGCCAGCAGCTTAGAAGGACTCGGAGGTTCACCCCTCCACTTT; CDR3aa: CASSLEGLGGSPLHF
abundance: -; d_gene: TRBD2; v_gene: TRBV5-4; j_gene: TRBJ2-3; CDR3nt: TGTGCCAGCAGCGCCGGGACTAGCGGTATGCCTAGCACAGATACGCAGTATTTT; CDR3aa: CASSAGTSGMPSTDTQYF
abundance: few; d_gene: -; v_gene: TRBV27; j_gene: TRBJ1-6; CDR3nt: TGTGCCAGCAGTCCGGCTGGGGGCCGAGCCTATAATTCACCCCTCCACTTT; CDR3aa: CASSPAGGRAYNSPLHF
abundance: -; d_gene: -; v_gene: TRBV7-2; j_gene: TRBJ1-1; CDR3nt: TGTGCCAGCAGCTTAGATAACAGCCCGATCACTGAAGCTTTCTTT; CDR3aa: CASSLDNSPITEAFF
abundance: -; d_gene: -; v_gene: TRBV19; j_gene: TRBJ1-1; CDR3nt: TGTGCCAGCAGTCCCTACCAGGCAACGAACACTGAAGCTTTCTTT; CDR3aa: CASSPYQATNTEAFF
abundance: -; d_gene: -; v_gene: TRBV29-1; j_gene: TRBJ1-1; CDR3nt: TGCAGCGTTATGAACCGGGGGGCGTCCGTGAACACTGAAGCTTTCTTT; CDR3aa: CSVMNRGASVNTEAFF
abundance: -; d_gene: -; v_gene: TRBV19; j_gene: TRBJ1-5; CDR3nt: TGTGCCAGTAGTACCGCCGACAGGTTCAATCAGCCCCAGCATTTT; CDR3aa: CASSTADRFNQPQHF
abundance: -; d_gene: -; v_gene: TRBV6-5; j_gene: TRBJ2-7; CDR3nt: TGTGCCAGCACCCGAGCAGGGAACTACGAGCAGTACTTC; CDR3aa: CASTRAGNYEQYF
abundance: -; d_gene: TRBD2; v_gene: TRBV5-4; j_gene: TRBJ2-2; CDR3nt: TGTGCCAGCACCCCCTGGGCCCCAAGCCTTACGGGAGGCACCGGGGAGCTGTTTTTT; CDR3aa: CASTPWAPSLTGGTGELFF
abundance: -; d_gene: TRBD2; v_gene: TRBV19; j_gene: TRBJ2-3; CDR3nt: TGTGCCAGTAACCCTAGCGGGAGGGGAGATACGCAGTATTTT; CDR3aa: CASNPSGRGDTQYF
abundance: -; d_gene: -; v_gene: TRBV7-9; j_gene: TRBJ1-4; CDR3nt: TGTGCCAGCAGCTCCCCGACAGCCGCAACTAATGAAAAACTGTTTTTT; CDR3aa: CASSSPTAATNEKLFF
abundance: -; d_gene: -; v_gene: TRBV19; j_gene: TRBJ1-4; CDR3nt: TGTGCCAGTAGTTCACGGGGGAGTCGTGAAAAACTGTTTTTT; CDR3aa: CASSSRGSREKLFF
abundance: -; d_gene: -; v_gene: TRBV24-1; j_gene: TRBJ2-2; CDR3nt: TGTGCCACCAGTGCATTGCGGAACACCGGGGAGCTGTTTTTT; CDR3aa: CATSALRNTGELFF
abundance: -; d_gene: TRBD1; v_gene: TRBV9; j_gene: TRBJ2-2; CDR3nt: TGTGCCAGCAGCGTAGAAGGGGGACAGGGGAGTTACACCGGGGAGCTGTTTTTT; CDR3aa: CASSVEGGQGSYTGELFF
abundance: -; d_gene: -; v_gene: TRBV7-9; j_gene: TRBJ1-2; CDR3nt: TGTGCCAGCAGCTTGAGCGCGGGGGCCGGCTACACCTTC; CDR3aa: CASSLSAGAGYTF
abundance: -; d_gene: TRBD2; v_gene: TRBV5-1; j_gene: TRBJ2-1; CDR3nt: TGCGCCAGCAGCTGGACTAGCGGGGCCCACAATGAGCAGTTCTTC; CDR3aa: CASSWTSGAHNEQFF
abundance: -; d_gene: TRBD1; v_gene: TRBV2; j_gene: TRBJ2-7; CDR3nt: TGTGCCAGCAGTGAAATTGTGGGGACAGGGGATAGCTCCTACGAGCAGTACTTC; CDR3aa: CASSEIVGTGDSSYEQYF
abundance: few; d_gene: -; v_gene: TRBV6-6; j_gene: TRBJ1-6; CDR3nt: TGTGCCAGCAGTTACGACGGGGGGTCACCCCTCCACTTT; CDR3aa: CASSYDGGSPLHF
abundance: -; d_gene: TRBD1; v_gene: TRBV10-3; j_gene: TRBJ1-5; CDR3nt: TGTGCCACCAGCCCTGGGGAACAGGGGGGGGGTCAGCCCCAGCATTTT; CDR3aa: CATSPGEQGGGQPQHF
abundance: -; d_gene: TRBD2; v_gene: TRBV5-4; j_gene: TRBJ2-1; CDR3nt: TGTGCCAGCAGCAACCGGACTAGCGGGAACCATGAGCAGTTCTTC; CDR3aa: CASSNRTSGNHEQFF
abundance: -; d_gene: -; v_gene: TRBV6-5; j_gene: TRBJ2-5; CDR3nt: TGTGCCAGCATGGGGACAAAGCGGGAGACCCAGTACTTC; CDR3aa: CASMGTKRETQYF
abundance: -; d_gene: -; v_gene: TRBV6-5; j_gene: TRBJ2-3; CDR3nt: TGTGCCAGCAGTTACTCGAGTCTAGTGGTCGGTACGCAGTATTTT; CDR3aa: CASSYSSLVVGTQYF
abundance: -; d_gene: TRBD2; v_gene: TRBV10-3; j_gene: TRBJ2-1; CDR3nt: TGTGCCATCAGGCTAGGACTAGCGGGGGGATACAATGAGCAGTTCTTC; CDR3aa: CAIRLGLAGGYNEQFF
abundance: -; d_gene: -; v_gene: TRBV2; j_gene: TRBJ1-5; CDR3nt: TGTGCCAGCAAGAGGGGGAGAGATCAGCCCCAGCATTTT; CDR3aa: CASKRGRDQPQHF
abundance: -; d_gene: TRBD2; v_gene: TRBV7-2; j_gene: TRBJ2-1; CDR3nt: TGTGCCAGCAGCATACTAGCGGGAGTTGATGAGCAGTTCTTC; CDR3aa: CASSILAGVDEQFF
abundance: -; d_gene: -; v_gene: TRBV3-1/TRBV3-2; j_gene: TRBJ2-7; CDR3nt: TGTGCCAGCAGCCAAGGTGAAGCGTCGGAGCAGTACTTC; CDR3aa: CASSQGEASEQYF
abundance: -; d_gene: -; v_gene: TRBV6-1; j_gene: TRBJ1-2; CDR3nt: TGTGCCAGCAGTGAAGTGGGGGGTAGGGGAAGCTACACCTTC; CDR3aa: CASSEVGGRGSYTF
abundance: -; d_gene: -; v_gene: TRBV6-2/TRBV6-3; j_gene: TRBJ2-7; CDR3nt: TGTGCCAGCAGCCGACTCCCCTACGAGCAGTACTTC; CDR3aa: CASSRLPYEQYF